The next 23 T cell receptor beta chains were all read from a single sample in a study of beta chain features in type 1 diabetes (dated by TCRdb to 2016 to 2018). The method was the immunoSEQ multiplex PCR assay. All of the isolated RNA was reverse transcribed with the High Capacity cDNA Reverse Transcription Kit, so expressed TCRB transcripts were sequenced. In TCRdb, the immuneACCESS table is reduced to in-frame sequences with V and J assigned. These tables do not hold every clone; where another copy was compared, an unresolved V gene accounts for under half, and the others remain unexplained. This sample is represented by approximately 470,000 clones; over 25% of them were singletons. 0.05% to 0.065% of the sample belongs to the ten largest clones. Sample: naive CD4+ T cells from blood. The cell subset or site label, read with the paper, signifies: true naive CD4+ T cells. These receptors originate from a man younger than 35 in good health.

This clone was observed a few times. CDR3 nucleotides: TGCAGCGTTCGAAGGAGCACAGATACGCAGTATTTT. Its protein product is CSVRRSTDTQYF. The chain has TRBV29-1 and TRBJ2-3; D is undetermined. There are 12 residues in the CDR3. The germline CDR1 and CDR2 sequences are SQVTM and ANQGSEA. V was pared by 5 bases and J by 0 bases, with 6 bases between.

The chain couples TRBV29-1 to TRBJ2-3; D is undetermined. This CDR3 comprises 12 residues. The germline gives CDR1 SQVTM, CDR2 ANQGSEA. The V end was cut by 2 bases, the J end by 3 bases, with 6 bases between. The CDR3 region is CSVEKGTDTQYF. CDR3 coding DNA: TGCAGCGTTGAAAAGGGAACAGATACGCAGTATTTT.

The CDR3 spells CASRLDRDLADTQYF. The DNA for the CDR3 is TGTGCCAGCAGACTGGACAGGGATCTAGCAGATACGCAGTATTTT. The gene calls are TRBV11-1 and TRBJ2-3; 8 nucleotides match TRBD1. The CDR3 runs to 15 residues. Germline V lookup: CDR1 SGHAT, CDR2 FQDESV (reference sequence). The trim removed 6 bases at V and 4 bases at J, leaving 9 bases unmatched.

The V call is TRBV29-1, the J call TRBJ2-6; 8 bases are shared with TRBD1. Trimming removed 2 bases from V and 1 base from J; junction bases left unmatched: 13. The CDR3 is 19 amino acids. The germline V gene encodes CDR1 SQVTM and CDR2 ANQGSEA. The CDR3 protein is CSVELASARGPSGANVLTF. Here the CDR3 DNA reads TGCAGCGTTGAATTAGCGTCGGCCAGGGGGCCATCTGGGGCCAACGTCCTGACTTTC.

A word on this clone: Different DNA sequences within this sample yield the same CDR3. CDR3 nucleotides: TGTGCCAGCAGCTTGGACAGGGTCCACGAGCAGTACTTC. Translation gives CASSLDRVHEQYF. This rearrangement joins TRBV11-2 to TRBJ2-7, with TRBD1 matching over 8 bases. The CDR3 runs to 13 residues. Germline V lookup: CDR1 SGHAT, CDR2 FQNNGV. V lost 3 bases to trimming and J lost 5 bases; unmatched junction nucleotides: 3.

This clone appeared a few times. This sample includes further DNA sequences coding for the same CDR3. The rearrangement links TRBV30 to TRBJ1-4; D call uncertain. CDR3 length: 14 residues. The V end lost 3 bases, the J end lost 0 bases, and 8 bases lay between the germline ends. Looked up from germline, CDR1 is GTSNPN and CDR2 is SVGIG (reference sequence). The CDR3 sequence: CAWSEFATNEKLFF. The CDR3 nucleotides read TGTGCCTGGAGCGAGTTTGCAACTAATGAAAAACTGTTTTTT.

The J gene is TRBJ2-7, the V gene TRBV7-6; a weak D match, TRBD2 (5 bases). The V end was cut by 7 bases, the J end by 0 bases, with 16 bases between. This CDR3 comprises 15 residues. Germline values: CDR1 SGHVS, CDR2 FNYEAQ. The CDR3 is CASTPASGSSYEQYF. CDR3 DNA: TGTGCCAGCACCCCAGCGAGCGGCTCCTCCTACGAGCAGTACTTC.

This chain links TRBV29-1 with TRBJ2-3; 7 nucleotides match TRBD2. Germline lookup yields CDR1 SQVTM and CDR2 ANQGSEA. V trimming: 6 bases; J trimming: 0 bases; junction bases outside the gene matches: 18. This CDR3 has 18 amino acids. For the CDR3, the DNA is TGCAGCGTCCCCCGGGAGCCTAGCGGCCAGACTAGCACAGATACGCAGTATTTT. Protein: CSVPREPSGQTSTDTQYF.

This clone was detected a few times. The chain recombines TRBV30 with TRBJ1-6; 10 nucleotides line up with TRBD1. The CDR3 has 14 amino acids. Germline CDR1 and CDR2: GTSNPN and SVGIG (reference sequence). The trim removed 1 base at V and 10 bases at J, leaving 4 bases unmatched. The CDR3 DNA follows: TGTGCCTGGAGTGAGGGGACAGGGGTATCACCCCTCCACTTT. Translating gives CAWSEGTGVSPLHF. Full variable domain (remainder filled in from reference TRBV30 and TRBJ1-6): SQTIHQWPATLVQPVGSPLSLECTVEGTSNPNLYWYRQAAGRGLQLLFYSVGIGQISSEVPQNLSASRPQDRQFILSSKKLLLSDSGFYLCAWSEGTGVSPLHFGNGTRLTVT.

The genes are TRBV4-2 and TRBJ2-1, with 9 bases lining up with TRBD2. This CDR3 contains 14 residues. Germline V lookup: CDR1 LGHNA, CDR2 YNFKEQ. V shed 1 base and J 10 bases; nucleotides not matched to a gene: 5. CDR3 sequence: CASSQVVAGEEQFF. CDR3 coding DNA: TGTGCCAGCAGCCAAGTTGTAGCGGGGGAGGAGCAGTTCTTC.

CDR3 coding DNA: TGTGCCAGCAGCCGAGACAGGGGTGTACCTGAAGCTTTCTTT. Translating gives CASSRDRGVPEAFF. The chain combines TRBV4-2 with TRBJ1-1; 8 bases are a match to TRBD1. CDR1 and CDR2 from the germline V gene are LGHNA and YNFKEQ. J lost 6 bases, V lost 4 bases, and 7 bases had no gene match. CDR3 size: 14 residues.

This clone was seen more than once but under ten times. This same CDR3 is encoded by further DNA sequences in the sample. V usage is TRBV30 and J usage is TRBJ1-5, with 9 nucleotides matching TRBD1. The CDR3 contains 14 residues. Germline CDR1 and CDR2: GTSNPN and SVGIG (reference sequence). J lost 4 bases, V lost 0 bases, and 1 base had no gene match. Written as DNA, the CDR3 is TGTGCCTGGAGTGTAGGACAGGGGAATCAGCCCCAGCATTTT. Its protein product is CAWSVGQGNQPQHF.

With respect to this clone: This specimen includes other DNA sequences encoding the same CDR3. As DNA, the CDR3 is TGTGCCAGCAGAGGACAGAACACCGGGGAGCTGTTTTTT. This translates into CASRGQNTGELFF. The chain couples TRBV25-1 to TRBJ2-2, with D possibly being TRBD1 (5 bases). The ends were cut back, 6 bases at V and 1 base at J, with 6 bases in the middle. Germline loops: CDR1 MGHDK, CDR2 SYGVNS. The CDR3 loop spans 13 amino acids.

This clone was picked up a small number of times. This chain connects TRBV9 to TRBJ2-7; 11 nucleotides match TRBD2. This CDR3 is built from 17 residues. Germline V gene sequence: CDR1 SGDLS, CDR2 YYNGEE. Germline trimming cut 1 base from V and 2 bases from J; bases unmatched to any gene: 8. The CDR3 region has the DNA TGTGCCAGCAGCGTATCGGCTAGCGGGAGGAGTACCTACGAGCAGTACTTC. Translation gives CASSVSASGRSTYEQYF.

This clone has more than one count but fewer than ten. The same CDR3 is also encoded by other DNA sequences in this sample. Here the CDR3 DNA reads TGCGCCAGCAGGCTGACAGGGTTCACAGATACGCAGTATTTT. This codes for CASRLTGFTDTQYF. The chain joins TRBV5-1 to TRBJ2-3; 7 bases are a match to TRBD1. Germline CDR1 and CDR2: SGHRS and YFSETQ. This CDR3 contains 14 residues. V gave up 5 bases and J gave up 2 bases; unmatched junction bases: 5.

V is TRBV29-1 and J is TRBJ2-1, with 10 bases identical to TRBD1. The CDR3 length is 15 residues. Germline assignment: CDR1 SQVTM and CDR2 ANQGSEA. J lost 5 bases, V lost 1 base, and 5 bases had no gene match. The CDR3 sequence: CSVEVPGQGHNEQFF. The DNA for the CDR3 is TGCAGCGTTGAAGTCCCGGGACAGGGGCACAATGAGCAGTTCTTC.

As regards this clone: Sequence at one end of the junction differs from germline and may be a read error. The sample contains more than one DNA sequence encoding this CDR3. The chain joins TRBV30 to TRBJ1-2, with 7 nucleotides matching TRBD1. CDR1 GTSNPN and CDR2 SVGIG come from the germline V gene (reference sequence). The CDR3 is 15 residues long. CDR3 DNA sequence: TGTGCCTGGAGCCTAACACGGGACAGTCAGGATGGCTACACTTTC. Encoded protein: CAWSLTRDSQDGYTF.

This clone was found once. The chain is built from TRBV7-2 and TRBJ1-2; possibly TRBD1 for D (6 bases). V lost 5 bases to trimming and J lost 4 bases, with 17 bases between them. This CDR3 has 15 amino acids. Germline CDR1 reads SGHTA; CDR2 reads FQGNSA. CDR3 bases: TGTGCCAGCAGCGAATCCAGGGGACCCTCCTATGGCTACACCTTC. Translating it yields CASSESRGPSYGYTF. Full variable domain (missing parts from reference TRBV7-2 and TRBJ1-2): GAGVSQSPSNKVTEKGKDVELRCDPISGHTALYWYRQSLGQGLEFLIYFQGNSAPDKSGLPSDRFSAERTGGSVSTLTIQRTQQEDSAVYLCASSESRGPSYGYTFGSGTRLTVV.

The chain couples TRBV2 to TRBJ1-1; tentatively, D is TRBD1 (5 bases). The germline V and J ends were trimmed by 4 bases and 6 bases, with 12 bases remaining between them. CDR1 and CDR2 from the germline V gene are SNHLY and FYNNEI. The CDR3 runs 13 residues. CDR3 coding DNA: TGTGCCAGCAGTGTTTCAGGGATCCCTGAAGCTTTCTTT. As protein: CASSVSGIPEAFF.

Only a few counts were recorded for this clone. The chain uses TRBV30 and TRBJ2-1; the match to TRBD2 covers 10 bases. The CDR3 is 14 residues long. Germline V CDR1 and CDR2: GTSNPN, SVGIG (reference sequence). V lost 2 bases, J lost 12 bases, and 10 bases stayed unmatched. The CDR3 loop reads CAWSWSGRAVGQFF. Here the CDR3 DNA reads TGTGCCTGGAGTTGGAGCGGGAGGGCCGTAGGGCAGTTCTTC.

With respect to this clone: The same CDR3 also results from other DNA sequences found in this sample. The chain carries TRBV28 and TRBJ1-2; D ambiguous. The CDR3 is made up of 12 amino acids. CDR1 and CDR2 (germline): MDHEN, SYDVKM. V was shortened by 1 base and J by 3 bases, with 3 bases between the two germline ends. In DNA form, the CDR3 reads TGTGCCAGCAGTTTATTAGACTATGGCTACACCTTC. Its protein is CASSLLDYGYTF.

This clone was detected only a few times. The J gene is TRBJ1-3, the V gene TRBV30; D gene ambiguous. The CDR3 length is 13 residues. V lost 0 bases and J 4 bases, leaving 7 bases between the germline ends. CDR1 and CDR2 (germline): GTSNPN, SVGIG (reference sequence). CDR3 sequence: CAWSVSVGNTIYF. CDR3 nucleotide sequence: TGTGCCTGGAGTGTATCGGTCGGAAACACCATATATTTT.

The gene calls are TRBV7-9 and TRBJ2-5; no firm D call. The V gene's germline CDR1 is SEHNR and CDR2 FQNEAQ (reference sequence). This CDR3 is 11 amino acids long. V gave up 5 bases and J gave up 5 bases, with 6 bases separating them. The CDR3 protein is CASSATETQYF. CDR3 in DNA: TGTGCCAGCAGCGCCACGGAGACCCAGTACTTC. The variable domain in full, with the rest retrieved from reference TRBV7-9 and TRBJ2-5, is DTGVSQNPRHKITKRGQNVTFRCDPISEHNRLYWYRQTLGQGPEFLTYFQNEAQLEKSRLLSDRFSAERPKGSFSTLEIQRTEQGDSAMYLCASSATETQYFGPGTRLLVL.